This T cell receptor (beta chain) stems from a study of patients and donors after allogeneic stem cell transplantation. The CDR3 spans 16 residues. V was trimmed by 4 bases and J by 2 bases, leaving 15 bases between them. Each CDR3 protein gets one entry after TCRdb re-called the RT-PCR reads with MiXCR. The sample includes hundreds of thousands of distinct CDR3 sequences, 11% to 15% of them seen just once. The specimen was blood, either unsorted or a sorted T cell fraction (not recorded which). The TCR comes from a human donor who was either an allogeneic HSCT recipient or a stem cell or donor lymphocyte infusion donor (not recorded which). It is not recorded whose cells these are; they may come from a transplant donor. The V call is TRBV12-3 or TRBV12-4, the J call TRBJ1-3; the D gene is possibly TRBD1 (6 bases). CDR3 protein: CASSSRPTGAGNTIYF. CDR3 nucleotides: TGTGCCAGCAGTTCAAGACCGACAGGAGCTGGAAACACCATATATTTT.